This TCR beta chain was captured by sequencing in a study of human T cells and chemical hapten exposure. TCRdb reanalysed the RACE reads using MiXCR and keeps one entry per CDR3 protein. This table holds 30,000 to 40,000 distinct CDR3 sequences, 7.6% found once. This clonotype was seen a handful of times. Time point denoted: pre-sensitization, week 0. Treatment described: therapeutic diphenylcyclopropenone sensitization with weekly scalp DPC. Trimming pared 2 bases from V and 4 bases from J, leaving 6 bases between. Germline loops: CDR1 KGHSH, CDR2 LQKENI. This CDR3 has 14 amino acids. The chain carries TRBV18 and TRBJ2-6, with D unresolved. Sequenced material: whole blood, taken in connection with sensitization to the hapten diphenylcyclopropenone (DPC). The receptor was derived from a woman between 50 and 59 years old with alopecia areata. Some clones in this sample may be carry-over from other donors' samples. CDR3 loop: CASSPVSGANVLTF. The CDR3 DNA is TGTGCCAGCTCACCAGTAAGCGGGGCCAACGTCCTGACTTTC.